This T cell receptor beta chain was sequenced in a study of T cells in Graves' hyperthyroidism and ophthalmopathy. Study results and caveats: Most thyroid clonotypes with frequency above 0.001 were detected in blood.

TCR beta CDR3 regions were amplified from RNA. When the TCR CDR3 underwent first-round RT-PCR, the HTBI primer set was used. TCRdb used MiXCR to reprocess the multiplex PCR reads, holding one entry per CDR3 protein. This sample has 370,000 or so distinct CDR3 sequences, with roughly 25% found just once. Absent ophthalmopathy progression within 18 months defined stable Graves' hyperthyroidism. This sample holds PBMCs from 10 ml fresh peripheral blood. The sample holds a few counts of this clonotype. Its antigen remains unknown. Sample: blood. This sequence was found in a man aged 50 or older with Graves' hyperthyroidism.

The CDR3 DNA reads TGTGCCAGCAGCCCACAAATAGCGGGAGGTTCAGAGACCCAGTACTTC. Its translation: CASSPQIAGGSETQYF. The chain joins TRBV9 to TRBJ2-5; TRBD2 agrees at 10 bases. CDR3 length: 16 amino acids. Germline V lookup: CDR1 SGDLS, CDR2 YYNGEE. The junction had 10 bases not matched to a gene; V was cut back by 4 bases and J by 4 bases. Together with reference TRBV9 and TRBJ2-5, the CDR3 gives the full variable domain: DSGVTQTPKHLITATGQRVTLRCSPRSGDLSVYWYQQSLDQGLQFLIQYYNGEERAKGNILERFSAQQFPDLHSELNLSSLELGDSALYFCASSPQIAGGSETQYFGPGTRLLVL.